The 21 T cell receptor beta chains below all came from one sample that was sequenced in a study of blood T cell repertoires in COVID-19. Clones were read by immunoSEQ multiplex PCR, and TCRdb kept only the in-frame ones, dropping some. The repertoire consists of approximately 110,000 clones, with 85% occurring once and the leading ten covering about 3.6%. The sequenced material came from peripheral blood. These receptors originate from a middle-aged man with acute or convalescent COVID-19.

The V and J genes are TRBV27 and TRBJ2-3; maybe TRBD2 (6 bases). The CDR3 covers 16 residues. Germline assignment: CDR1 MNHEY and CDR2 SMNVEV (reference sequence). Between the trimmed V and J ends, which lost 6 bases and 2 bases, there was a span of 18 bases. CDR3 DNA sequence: TGTGCCAGCAGCCCCGTCCCGGGGGAGATCACAGATACGCAGTATTTT. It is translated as CASSPVPGEITDTQYF.

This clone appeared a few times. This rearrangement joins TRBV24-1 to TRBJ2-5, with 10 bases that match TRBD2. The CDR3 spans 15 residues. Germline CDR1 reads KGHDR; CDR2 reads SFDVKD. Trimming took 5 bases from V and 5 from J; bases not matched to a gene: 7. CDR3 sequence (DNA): TGTGCCACCAGTGTGTCACTAGCGGGGTCGGAGACCCAGTACTTC. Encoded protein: CATSVSLAGSETQYF.

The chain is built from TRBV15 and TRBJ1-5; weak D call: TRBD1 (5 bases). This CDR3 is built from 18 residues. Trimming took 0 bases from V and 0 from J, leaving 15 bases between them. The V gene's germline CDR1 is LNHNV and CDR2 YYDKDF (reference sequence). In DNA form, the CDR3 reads TGTGCCACCAGCAGAGATAGGGGTCCTGGGGTTAGCAATCAGCCCCAGCATTTT. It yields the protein CATSRDRGPGVSNQPQHF.

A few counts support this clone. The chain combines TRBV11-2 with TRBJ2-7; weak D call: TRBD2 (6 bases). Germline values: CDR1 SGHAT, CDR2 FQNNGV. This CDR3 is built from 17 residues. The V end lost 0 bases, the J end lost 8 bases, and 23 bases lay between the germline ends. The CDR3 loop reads CASSLDIAGSGLVKQYF. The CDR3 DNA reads TGTGCCAGCAGCTTAGATATTGCGGGGTCAGGGTTGGTGAAGCAGTACTTC.

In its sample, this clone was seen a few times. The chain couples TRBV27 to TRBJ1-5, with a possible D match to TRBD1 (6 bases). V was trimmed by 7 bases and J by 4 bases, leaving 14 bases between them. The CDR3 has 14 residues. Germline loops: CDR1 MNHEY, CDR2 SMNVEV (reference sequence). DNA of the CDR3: TGTGCCAGCAAACTACAGGGTTCAAATCAGCCCCAGCATTTT. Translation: CASKLQGSNQPQHF.

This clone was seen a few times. CDR3 nucleotide sequence: TGTGCCAGTAATCTGGGAGGAGCTGGCAATCAGCCCCAGCATTTT. It encodes CASNLGGAGNQPQHF. The chain links TRBV19 to TRBJ1-5; D is unclear. In germline, CDR1 is LNHDA, CDR2 SQIVND (reference sequence). Trimming cost V 7 bases and J 2 bases, with 15 bases left between them. The CDR3 runs to 15 residues.

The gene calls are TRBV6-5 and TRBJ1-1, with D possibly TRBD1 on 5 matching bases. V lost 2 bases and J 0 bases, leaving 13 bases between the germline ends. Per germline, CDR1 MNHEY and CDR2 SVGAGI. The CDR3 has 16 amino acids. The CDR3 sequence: CASSYGAVGMNTEAFF. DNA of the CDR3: TGTGCCAGCAGTTACGGGGCGGTTGGTATGAACACTGAAGCTTTCTTT.

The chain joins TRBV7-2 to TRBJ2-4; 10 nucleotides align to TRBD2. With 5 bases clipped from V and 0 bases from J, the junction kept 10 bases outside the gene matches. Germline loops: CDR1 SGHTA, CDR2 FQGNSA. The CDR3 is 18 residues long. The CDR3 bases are TGTGCCAGCAGCACCCGGGCAAGCGGGGGGGTAGCCAAAAACATTCAGTACTTC. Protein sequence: CASSTRASGGVAKNIQYF.

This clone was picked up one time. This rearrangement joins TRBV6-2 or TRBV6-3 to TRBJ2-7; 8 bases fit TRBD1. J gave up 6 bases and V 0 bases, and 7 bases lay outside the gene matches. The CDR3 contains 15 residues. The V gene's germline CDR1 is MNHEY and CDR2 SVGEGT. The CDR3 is CASSYSGDRGLEQYF. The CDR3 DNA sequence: TGTGCCAGCAGTTACTCTGGTGACAGGGGACTCGAGCAGTACTTC.

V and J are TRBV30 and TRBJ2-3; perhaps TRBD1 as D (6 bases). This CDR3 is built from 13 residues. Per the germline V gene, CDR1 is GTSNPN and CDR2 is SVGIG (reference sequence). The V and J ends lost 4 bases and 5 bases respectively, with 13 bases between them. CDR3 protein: CAWKRQVGDTQYF. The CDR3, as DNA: TGTGCCTGGAAGAGACAGGTGGGAGATACGCAGTATTTT. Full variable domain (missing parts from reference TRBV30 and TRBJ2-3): SQTIHQWPATLVQPVGSPLSLECTVEGTSNPNLYWYRQAAGRGLQLLFYSVGIGQISSEVPQNLSASRPQDRQFILSSKKLLLSDSGFYLCAWKRQVGDTQYFGPGTRLTVL.

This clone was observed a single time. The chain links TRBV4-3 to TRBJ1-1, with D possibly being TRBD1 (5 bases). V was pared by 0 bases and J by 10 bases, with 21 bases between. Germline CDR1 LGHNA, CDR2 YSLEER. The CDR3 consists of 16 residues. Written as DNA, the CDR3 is TGCGCCAGCAGCCAAGACACCCAGGTCGCTTGGGGCAGAGCTTTCTTT. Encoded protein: CASSQDTQVAWGRAFF.

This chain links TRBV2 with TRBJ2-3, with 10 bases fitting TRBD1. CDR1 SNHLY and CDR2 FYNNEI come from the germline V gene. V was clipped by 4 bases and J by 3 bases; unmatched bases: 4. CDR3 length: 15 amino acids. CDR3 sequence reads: CASSGRTGGTDTQYF. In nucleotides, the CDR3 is TGTGCCAGCAGTGGACGGACAGGGGGAACAGATACGCAGTATTTT.

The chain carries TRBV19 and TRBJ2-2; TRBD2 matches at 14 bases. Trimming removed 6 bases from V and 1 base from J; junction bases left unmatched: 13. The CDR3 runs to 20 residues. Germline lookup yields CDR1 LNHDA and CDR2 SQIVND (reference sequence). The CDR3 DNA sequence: TGTGCCAGTAGCCCGACTAGCGGGGGGGTCTCTACCTTGAACACCGGGGAGCTGTTTTTT. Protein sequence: CASSPTSGGVSTLNTGELFF. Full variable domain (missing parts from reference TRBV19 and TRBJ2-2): DGGITQSPKYLFRKEGQNVTLSCEQNLNHDAMYWYRQDPGQGLRLIYYSQIVNDFQKGDIAEGYSVSREKKESFPLTVTSAQKNPTAFYLCASSPTSGGVSTLNTGELFFGEGSRLTVL.

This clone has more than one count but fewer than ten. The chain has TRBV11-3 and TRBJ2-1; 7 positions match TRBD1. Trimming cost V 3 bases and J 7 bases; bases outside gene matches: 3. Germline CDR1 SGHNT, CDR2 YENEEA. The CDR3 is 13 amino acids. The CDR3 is CASSFGQANEQFF. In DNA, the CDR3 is TGTGCCAGCAGCTTCGGACAGGCGAATGAGCAGTTCTTC. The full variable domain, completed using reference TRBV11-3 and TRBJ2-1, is EAGVVQSPRYKIIEKKQPVAFWCNPISGHNTLYWYLQNLGQGPELLIRYENEEAVDDSQLPKDRFSAERLKGVDSTLKIQPAELGDSAVYLCASSFGQANEQFFGPGTRLTVL.

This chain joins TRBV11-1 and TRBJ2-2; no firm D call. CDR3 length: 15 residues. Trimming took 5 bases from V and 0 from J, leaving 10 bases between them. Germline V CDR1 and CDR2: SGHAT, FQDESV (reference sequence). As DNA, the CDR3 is TGTGCCAGCAGCATTGAGATTTCGAACACCGGGGAGCTGTTTTTT. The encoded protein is CASSIEISNTGELFF.

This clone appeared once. CDR3 sequence: CAIQGQGAGGYTF. The CDR3 region has the DNA TGTGCCATACAAGGACAGGGGGCGGGAGGCTACACCTTC. The chain has TRBV24-1 and TRBJ1-2; 11 bases map to TRBD1. The germline V gene encodes CDR1 KGHDR and CDR2 SFDVKD. The CDR3 totals 13 residues. After removal of 11 bases from V and 8 bases from J, the junction contained 9 bases not matched to a gene.

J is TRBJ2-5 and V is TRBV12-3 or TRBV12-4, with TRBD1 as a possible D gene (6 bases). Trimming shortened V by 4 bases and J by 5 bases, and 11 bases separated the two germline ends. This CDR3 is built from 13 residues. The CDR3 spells CASSSGAGETQYF. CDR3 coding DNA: TGTGCCAGCAGTTCAGGGGCCGGCGAGACCCAGTACTTC.

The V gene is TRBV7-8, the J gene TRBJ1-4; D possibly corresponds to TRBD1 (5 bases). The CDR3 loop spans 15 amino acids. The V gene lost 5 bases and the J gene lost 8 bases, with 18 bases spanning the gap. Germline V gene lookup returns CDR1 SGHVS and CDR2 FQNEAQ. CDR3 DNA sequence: TGTGCCAGCAGCCCCACCGAAGGGGACTGGGAAAAACTGTTTTTT. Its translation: CASSPTEGDWEKLFF.

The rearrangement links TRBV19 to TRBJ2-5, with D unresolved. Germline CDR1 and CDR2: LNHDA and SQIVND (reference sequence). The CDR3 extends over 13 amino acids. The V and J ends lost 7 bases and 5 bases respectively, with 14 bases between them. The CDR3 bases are TGTGCCAGTAAGGAAGGTCCCGGGGAGACCCAGTACTTC. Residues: CASKEGPGETQYF.

The CDR3: CASSLGRETQYF. CDR3 DNA: TGCGCCAGCAGCCTTGGGAGGGAGACCCAGTACTTC. The V gene is TRBV4-1, the J gene TRBJ2-5, with a possible D match to TRBD2 (6 bases). Trimming left V 4 bases short and J 5 bases short, with 8 bases between. Per germline, CDR1 MGHRA and CDR2 YSYEKL. The CDR3 has 12 residues.

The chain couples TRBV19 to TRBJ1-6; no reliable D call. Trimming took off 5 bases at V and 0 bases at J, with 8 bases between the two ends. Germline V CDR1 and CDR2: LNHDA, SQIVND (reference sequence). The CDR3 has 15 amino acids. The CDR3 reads CASSFESSYNSPLHF. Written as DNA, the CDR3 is TGTGCCAGTAGTTTCGAGAGCTCCTATAATTCACCCCTCCACTTT.